This note documents a single TCR beta chain sequence. These data are taken from a study of CD8 T cells in Susac syndrome. From germline, CDR1 is SGHRS and CDR2 YFSETQ. The CDR3 covers 15 residues. Trimming took 4 bases from V and 4 from J; bases not matched to a gene: 9. Random-hexamer reverse transcription was applied to about 0.45 to 1 ug RNA. With immunoSEQ multiplex PCR, TCR beta CDR3 was amplified across 54 Vbeta and 13 Jbeta. Each CDR3 protein is one row after TCRdb ran MiXCR on the immunoSEQ multiplex PCR reads. This table holds around 81,000 distinct CDR3 sequences, approximately 95% found once.

The sequence was collected from a human donor with Susac syndrome. Source material: CD8+ T cells from PBMCs. This chain links TRBV5-1 with TRBJ2-3, with 7 bases aligning to TRBD1. Here the CDR3 reads CASSPRDSAPDTQYF. CDR3 DNA: TGCGCCAGCAGCCCCCGGGACAGCGCCCCAGATACGCAGTATTTT.